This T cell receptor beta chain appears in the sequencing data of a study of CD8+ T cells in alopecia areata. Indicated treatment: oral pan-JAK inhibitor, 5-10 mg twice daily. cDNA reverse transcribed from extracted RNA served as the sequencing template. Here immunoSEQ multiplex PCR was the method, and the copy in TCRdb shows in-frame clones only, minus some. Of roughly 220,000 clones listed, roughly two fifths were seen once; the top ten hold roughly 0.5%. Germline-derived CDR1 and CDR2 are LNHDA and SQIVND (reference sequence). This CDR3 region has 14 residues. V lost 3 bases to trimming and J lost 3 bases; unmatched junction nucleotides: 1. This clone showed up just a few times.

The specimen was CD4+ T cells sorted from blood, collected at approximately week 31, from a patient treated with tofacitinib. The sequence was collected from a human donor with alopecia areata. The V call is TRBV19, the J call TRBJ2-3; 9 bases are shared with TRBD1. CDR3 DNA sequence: TGTGCCAGTAGTATGGGACAGGGTACAGATACGCAGTATTTT. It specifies CASSMGQGTDTQYF.